The clone carrying this T cell receptor (beta chain) was recorded once. The data were produced by immunoSEQ multiplex PCR, yet TCRdb's version contains in-frame clones alone and is incomplete. The profile shows some 130,000 clones, 80% to 90% of them singletons. CDR1 MNHNS and CDR2 SASEGT come from the germline V gene. The CDR3 sequence is 13 residues long. The V and J ends lost 1 base and 4 bases respectively, with 7 bases between them. This entry is derived from a study of blood T cell repertoires in COVID-19. The receptor comes from a woman aged 55 to 70 with acute or convalescent COVID-19. Material: peripheral blood. This chain links TRBV6-1 with TRBJ1-2, with D tentatively TRBD1 (5 bases). The CDR3 loop reads CASSEEGIYGYTF. The DNA for the CDR3 is TGTGCCAGCAGTGAAGAGGGGATCTATGGCTACACCTTC.